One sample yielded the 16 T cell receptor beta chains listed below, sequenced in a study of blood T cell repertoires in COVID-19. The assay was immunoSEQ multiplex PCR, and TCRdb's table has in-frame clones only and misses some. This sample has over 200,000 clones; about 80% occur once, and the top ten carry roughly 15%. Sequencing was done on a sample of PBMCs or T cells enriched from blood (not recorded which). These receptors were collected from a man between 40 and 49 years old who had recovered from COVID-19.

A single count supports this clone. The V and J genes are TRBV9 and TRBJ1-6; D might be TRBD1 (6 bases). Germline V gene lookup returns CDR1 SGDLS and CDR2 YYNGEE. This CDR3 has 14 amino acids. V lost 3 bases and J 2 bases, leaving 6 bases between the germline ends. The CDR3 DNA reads TGTGCCAGCAGCGGACAGGCCTATAATTCACCCCTCCACTTT. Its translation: CASSGQAYNSPLHF.

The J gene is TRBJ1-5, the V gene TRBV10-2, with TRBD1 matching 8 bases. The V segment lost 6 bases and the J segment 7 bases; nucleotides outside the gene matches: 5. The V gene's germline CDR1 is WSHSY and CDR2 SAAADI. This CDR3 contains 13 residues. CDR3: CASRQGVGQPQHF. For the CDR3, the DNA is TGCGCCAGCAGACAGGGGGTTGGCCAGCCCCAGCATTTT.

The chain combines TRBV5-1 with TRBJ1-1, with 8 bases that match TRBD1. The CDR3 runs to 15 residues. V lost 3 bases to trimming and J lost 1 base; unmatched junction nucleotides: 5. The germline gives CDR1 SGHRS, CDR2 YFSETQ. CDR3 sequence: CASSSQGAKNTEAFF. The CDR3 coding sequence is TGCGCCAGCAGCTCCCAGGGGGCGAAGAACACTGAAGCTTTCTTT.

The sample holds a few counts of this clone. Here the CDR3 reads CASSYQNYGELFF. The CDR3 DNA is TGTGCCAGCAGTTACCAGAACTACGGGGAGCTGTTTTTT. V gene TRBV6-5 combines with J gene TRBJ2-2; no reliable D call. Germline V gives CDR1 MNHEY, CDR2 SVGAGI. V dropped 2 bases and J dropped 7 bases, with 8 bases sitting between them. This CDR3 region has 13 residues.

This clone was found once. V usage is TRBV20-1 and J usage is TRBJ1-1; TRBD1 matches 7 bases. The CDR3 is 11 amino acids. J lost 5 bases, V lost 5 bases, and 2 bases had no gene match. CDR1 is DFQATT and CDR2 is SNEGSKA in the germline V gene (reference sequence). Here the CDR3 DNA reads TGCAGTGCTGCCAGGGGGACTGAAGCTTTCTTT. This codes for CSAARGTEAFF.

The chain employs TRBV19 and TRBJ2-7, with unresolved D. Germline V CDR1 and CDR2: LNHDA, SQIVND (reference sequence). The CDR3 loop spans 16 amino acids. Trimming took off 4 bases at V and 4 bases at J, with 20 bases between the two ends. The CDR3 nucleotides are TGTGCCAGTAGTACCCTGACCGACAAAAGTAAATACGAGCAGTACTTC. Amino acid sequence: CASSTLTDKSKYEQYF.

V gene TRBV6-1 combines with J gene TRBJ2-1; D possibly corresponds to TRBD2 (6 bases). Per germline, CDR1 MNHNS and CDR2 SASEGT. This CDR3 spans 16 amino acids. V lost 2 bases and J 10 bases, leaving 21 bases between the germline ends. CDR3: CASSERRGTSIGEQFF. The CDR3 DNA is TGTGCCAGCAGTGAACGGCGGGGAACGTCTATTGGGGAGCAGTTCTTC.

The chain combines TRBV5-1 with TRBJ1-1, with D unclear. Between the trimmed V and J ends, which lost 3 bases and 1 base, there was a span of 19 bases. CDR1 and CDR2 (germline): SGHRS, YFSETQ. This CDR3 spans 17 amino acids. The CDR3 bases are TGCGCCAGCAGCTCCACACTGCGCCCCTCGGGGAACACTGAAGCTTTCTTT. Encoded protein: CASSSTLRPSGNTEAFF.

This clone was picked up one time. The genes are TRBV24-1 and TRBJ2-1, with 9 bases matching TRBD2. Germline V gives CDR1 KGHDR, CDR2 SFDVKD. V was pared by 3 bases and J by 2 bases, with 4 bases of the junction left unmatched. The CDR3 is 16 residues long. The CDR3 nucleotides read TGTGCCACCAGTGATAAACTAGCGGGTGCCTACAATGAGCAGTTCTTC. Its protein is CATSDKLAGAYNEQFF.

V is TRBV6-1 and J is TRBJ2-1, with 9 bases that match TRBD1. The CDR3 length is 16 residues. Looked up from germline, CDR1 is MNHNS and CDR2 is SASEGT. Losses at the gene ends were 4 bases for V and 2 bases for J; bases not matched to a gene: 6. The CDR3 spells CASSVSTGGAYNEQFF. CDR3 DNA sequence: TGTGCCAGCAGTGTTTCGACAGGGGGGGCCTACAATGAGCAGTTCTTC.

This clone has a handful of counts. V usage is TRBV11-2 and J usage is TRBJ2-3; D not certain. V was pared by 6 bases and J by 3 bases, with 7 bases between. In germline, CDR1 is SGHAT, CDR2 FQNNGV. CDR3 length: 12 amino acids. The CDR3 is CASRRVTDTQYF. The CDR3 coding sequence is TGTGCCAGCAGACGGGTTACAGATACGCAGTATTTT.

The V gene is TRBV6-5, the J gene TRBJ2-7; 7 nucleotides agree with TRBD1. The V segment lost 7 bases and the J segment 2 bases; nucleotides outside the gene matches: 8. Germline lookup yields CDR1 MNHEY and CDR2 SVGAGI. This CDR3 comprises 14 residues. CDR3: CASILDRATYEQYF. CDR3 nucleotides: TGTGCCAGCATCTTAGACAGGGCAACCTACGAGCAGTACTTC.

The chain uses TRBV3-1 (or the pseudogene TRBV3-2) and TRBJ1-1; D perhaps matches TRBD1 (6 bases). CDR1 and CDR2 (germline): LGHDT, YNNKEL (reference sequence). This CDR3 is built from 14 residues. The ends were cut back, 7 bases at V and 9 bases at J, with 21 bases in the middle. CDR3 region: CASTVFGQTAKAFF. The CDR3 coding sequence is TGTGCCAGCACCGTATTTGGACAGACAGCCAAAGCTTTCTTT.

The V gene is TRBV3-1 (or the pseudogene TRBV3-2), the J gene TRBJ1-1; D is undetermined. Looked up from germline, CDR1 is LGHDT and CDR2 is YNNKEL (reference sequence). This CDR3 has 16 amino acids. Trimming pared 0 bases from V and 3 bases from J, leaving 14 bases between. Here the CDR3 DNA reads TGTGCCAGCAGCCAAGAGCGGTCACGGGGAGACACTGAAGCTTTCTTT. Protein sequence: CASSQERSRGDTEAFF.

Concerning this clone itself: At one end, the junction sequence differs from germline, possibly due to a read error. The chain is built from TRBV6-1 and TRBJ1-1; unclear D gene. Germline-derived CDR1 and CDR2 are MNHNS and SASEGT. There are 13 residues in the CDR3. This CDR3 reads CASREALNTEAFF. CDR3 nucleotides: TGTGCCAGCAGGGAAGCCTTGAACACTGAAGCTTTCTTT.

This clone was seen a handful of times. CDR3 residues: CASSGYRGREAFF. The CDR3 DNA is TGTGCCAGTAGTGGATACAGGGGGCGAGAAGCTTTCTTT. J is TRBJ1-1 and V is TRBV19; 9 bases are shared with TRBD1. Germline loops: CDR1 LNHDA, CDR2 SQIVND (reference sequence). The CDR3 totals 13 residues. J was trimmed by 8 bases and V by 5 bases; bases with no gene match: 6.